One sample yielded the 15 T cell receptor beta chains listed below, sequenced in a study of identical twins. TCRdb reanalysed the 5' RACE reads using MiXCR and keeps one entry per CDR3 protein. The repertoire holds under 800,000 distinct CDR3 sequences, about 20% seen once, with over 4% in the top ten. The data were also submitted as part of a second study, on T cells expressing NK-cell markers.

Sequencing was carried out using PBMCs. Every receptor here comes from a woman between 18 and 30 years old in good health.

CDR3 sequence: CSVGGIETQYF. Here the CDR3 DNA reads TGCAGCGTAGGGGGGATCGAGACCCAGTACTTC. This sequence joins TRBV29-1 and TRBJ2-5, with D tentatively TRBD1 or TRBD2 (6 bases each). The germline gives CDR1 SQVTM, CDR2 ANQGSEA. Trimming pared 6 bases from V and 5 bases from J, leaving 10 bases between. The length of the CDR3 is 11 residues. Looking up the rest from reference TRBV29-1 and TRBJ2-5 gives the full variable domain: SAVISQKPSRDICQRGTSLTIQCQVDSQVTMMFWYRQQPGQSLTLIATANQGSEATYESGFVIDKFPISRPNLTFSTLTVSNMSPEDSSIYLCSVGGIETQYFGPGTRLLVL.

This clonotype occurred many times. The chain recombines TRBV29-1 with TRBJ2-7, with D possibly called TRBD1 or TRBD2 (5 bases each). V was clipped by 1 base and J by 9 bases, with 10 bases between them. Germline CDR1 and CDR2: SQVTM and ANQGSEA. CDR3 length: 11 residues. CDR3 sequence (DNA): TGCAGCGTTGAAGTTAGGGGAGCGCAGTACTTC. Translating it yields CSVEVRGAQYF.

V usage is TRBV7-2 and J usage is TRBJ2-1; 14 bases fit TRBD2. The germline CDR1 and CDR2 sequences are SGHTA and FQGNSA. The CDR3 is 16 residues long. V gave up 6 bases and J gave up 6 bases; unmatched junction bases: 7. The CDR3 DNA follows: TGTGCCAGCAGGCGAAGACTAGCGGGAGGGGTCAATGAGCAGTTCTTC. This translates into CASRRRLAGGVNEQFF.

The V gene is TRBV7-2, the J gene TRBJ1-2; TRBD1 agrees at 7 bases. Germline CDR1 SGHTA, CDR2 FQGNSA. This CDR3 region has 14 residues. The junction had 11 bases not matched to a gene; V was cut back by 5 bases and J by 8 bases. The CDR3 sequence is CASSPRNDRVGYTF. DNA for the CDR3: TGTGCCAGCAGCCCGCGAAATGACAGGGTCGGCTACACCTTC.

The rearrangement uses TRBV5-6 and TRBJ2-3; D possibly matches TRBD1 or TRBD2 (5 bases each). Trimming took off 0 bases at V and 2 bases at J, with 10 bases between the two ends. Germline lookup yields CDR1 SGHDT and CDR2 YYEEEE. The CDR3 contains 15 residues. Written as DNA, the CDR3 is TGTGCCAGCAGCTTGGGCCTAGGGACCACAGATACGCAGTATTTT. It translates to CASSLGLGTTDTQYF. Filled out from reference TRBV5-6 and TRBJ2-3, the complete variable domain reads DAGVTQSPTHLIKTRGQQVTLRCSPKSGHDTVSWYQQALGQGPQFIFQYYEEEERQRGNFPDRFSGHQFPNYSSELNVNALLLGDSALYLCASSLGLGTTDTQYFGPGTRLTVL.

This clonotype has more than one count but fewer than ten. The gene calls are TRBV7-2 and TRBJ2-3; D is undetermined. Germline-derived CDR1 and CDR2 are SGHTA and FQGNSA. V dropped 1 base and J dropped 1 base, with 12 bases sitting between them. This CDR3 has 16 amino acids. The CDR3 here is CASSLGAPHRTDTQYF. In DNA, the CDR3 is TGTGCCAGCAGCTTAGGGGCCCCGCATCGCACAGATACGCAGTATTTT.

This CDR3 is CASSDQRFYNEQFF. DNA for the CDR3: TGTGCCAGCAGTGACCAGCGGTTTTACAATGAGCAGTTCTTC. V gene TRBV6-1 combines with J gene TRBJ2-1, with D possibly being TRBD2 (5 bases). This CDR3 is built from 14 residues. Trimming removed 3 bases from V and 4 bases from J, with 10 bases in between. The germline V gene has CDR1 MNHNS and CDR2 SASEGT.

This clonotype was counted a few times. V and J are TRBV27 and TRBJ1-2; 7 nucleotides agree with TRBD1. V shed 6 bases and J 1 base; nucleotides not matched to a gene: 5. This CDR3 has 14 residues. Germline V gene sequence: CDR1 MNHEY, CDR2 SMNVEV (reference sequence). CDR3: CASRSGQVNYGYTF. DNA for the CDR3: TGTGCCAGCAGATCCGGACAGGTTAACTATGGCTACACCTTC.

There are a few counts of this clonotype. The V and J genes are TRBV7-9 and TRBJ1-1; no clear D gene. This CDR3 comprises 14 residues. Trimming removed 5 bases at V and 5 bases at J, with 15 bases between. In germline, CDR1 is SEHNR, CDR2 FQNEAQ (reference sequence). The CDR3 DNA reads TGTGCCAGCAGCCCTAGGTCGTCAGCTACTGAAGCTTTCTTT. This sequence encodes CASSPRSSATEAFF.

The gene calls are TRBV7-2 and TRBJ2-1; 7 nucleotides match TRBD2. The CDR3 runs 15 residues. The germline gives CDR1 SGHTA, CDR2 FQGNSA. After removal of 1 base from V and 8 bases from J, the junction contained 8 bases not matched to a gene. The CDR3 reads CASSLGGGARDEQFF. CDR3 in DNA: TGTGCCAGCAGCTTAGGGGGGGGAGCGAGGGATGAGCAGTTCTTC.

The chain is built from TRBV29-1 and TRBJ2-7; 8 bases are shared with TRBD1. Unmatched junction bases numbered 11, after V lost 5 bases and J lost 5 bases. The CDR3 runs to 14 residues. The germline CDR1 and CDR2 sequences are SQVTM and ANQGSEA. The CDR3 DNA follows: TGCAGCGTTTACGACAGGGGATTACGCCACGAGCAGTACTTC. Protein sequence: CSVYDRGLRHEQYF.

There are a few counts of this clonotype. The CDR3 nucleotides read TGTGCCAGCAGCTTACGGCGGGAAGTGGGCAATGAGCAGTTCTTC. It codes for CASSLRREVGNEQFF. V and J are TRBV7-3 and TRBJ2-1; weak D call: TRBD2 (6 bases). CDR3 length: 15 residues. Germline V lookup: CDR1 SGHTA, CDR2 FQGTGA. Trimming pared 2 bases from V and 6 bases from J, leaving 14 bases between.

This clonotype was counted at least ten times. This sequence joins TRBV20-1 and TRBJ1-5, with D perhaps matching TRBD1 (5 bases). Germline V gene data show CDR1 as DFQATT and CDR2 as SNEGSKA (reference sequence). CDR3 length: 13 amino acids. Trimming took 6 bases from V and 6 from J, leaving 15 bases between them. CDR3 sequence: CSAWGTEGQPQHF. The CDR3, as DNA: TGCAGTGCCTGGGGGACTGAAGGTCAGCCCCAGCATTTT.

The chain couples TRBV6-1 to TRBJ2-7; 8 positions agree with TRBD1. CDR1 MNHNS and CDR2 SASEGT come from the germline V gene. V trimming: 6 bases; J trimming: 7 bases; junction bases outside the gene matches: 14. The CDR3 has 15 residues. CDR3 region: CASSQTPGQAVEQYF. The CDR3, as DNA: TGTGCCAGCAGCCAGACCCCGGGACAGGCGGTAGAGCAGTACTTC.

The sample holds a few counts of this clonotype. This chain connects TRBV6-1 to TRBJ2-7; D is perhaps TRBD1 or TRBD2 (5 bases each). The V and J ends lost 5 bases and 6 bases respectively, with 20 bases between them. The germline V gene has CDR1 MNHNS and CDR2 SASEGT. The CDR3 covers 15 residues. CDR3 protein: CASSLLTGSGSEQYF. The CDR3 nucleotides read TGTGCCAGCAGTCTATTAACAGGTTCGGGAAGCGAGCAGTACTTC.